These 3 T cell receptor beta chains share one sample of origin, sequenced in a study of T-cell reconstitution after alpha-beta-depleted transplantation in children (TCRdb year 2016). Libraries were prepared through PCR. TCRdb lists the instrument as Illumina HiSeq 2500. Molecular barcoding was employed in the preparation of TCR libraries, with unique molecular identifiers being used to normalize TCRbeta repertoire quantification. TCRdb trimmed the raw reads at Q25, called clones with MiXCR and kept productive beta chains. Rows matching on CDR3 protein sequence are summarized as one entry with the most common DNA and genes. The sample table lists 200,000 to 250,000 distinct CDR3 sequences, around 8.4% of them with a count of one. The biggest ten clones account for 35% to 40% of the sample. Read against the paper, the sample's treatment or condition label means: allogeneic hematopoietic cell transplantation with graft depleted of TCRalphabeta T cells and CD19 B cells.

The sequences come from PBMCs, mostly from graft donor cells, collected 360 days after TCRalphabeta/CD19-depleted stem cell transplant. The source of these receptors is a male patient aged 2-9 years who had a stem cell transplant for acute myeloid leukemia, so the T cells may come from the graft donor.

This clonotype was observed a handful of times. A much larger clone is a single base away; this may be a read error. The CDR3 sequence: CAGSLEIAGANVLTF. The CDR3 bases are TGCGCCGGCAGCTTGGAGATAGCTGGGGCCAACGTCCTGACTTTC. The V gene is TRBV5-1, the J gene TRBJ2-6; D is undetermined. Germline CDR1 SGHRS, CDR2 YFSETQ. CDR3 length: 15 residues.

This clonotype was recorded a few times. The genes are TRBV7-3 and TRBJ2-3; 13 positions match TRBD2. Germline CDR1 reads SGHTA; CDR2 reads FQGTGA. CDR3 length: 17 residues. After removal of 5 bases from V and 3 bases from J, the junction contained 8 bases not matched to a gene. The chain's CDR3 is CASSLRLAGGPTDTQYF. The CDR3 DNA follows: TGTGCCAGCAGCCTGCGACTAGCGGGGGGTCCGACAGATACGCAGTATTTT.

The V gene is TRBV6-5, the J gene TRBJ2-7; 8 nucleotides line up with TRBD2. The germline CDR1 and CDR2 sequences are MNHEY and SVGAGI. The CDR3 totals 15 residues. Losses at the gene ends were 4 bases for V and 0 bases for J; bases not matched to a gene: 5. The CDR3 coding sequence is TGTGCCAGCAGTTCAAGCGGGGGAATCTCCTACGAGCAGTACTTC. Residues: CASSSSGGISYEQYF.